Described below is a single T cell receptor (beta chain) sequence and its context. This specimen belongs to a study of T cell responses to AZD1222 COVID-19 vaccine. The junction had 7 bases not matched to a gene; V was cut back by 3 bases and J by 7 bases. Germline V lookup: CDR1 GTSNPN, CDR2 SVGIG (reference sequence). This CDR3 is 13 amino acids long. This table comes from immunoSEQ multiplex PCR, and its TCRdb copy is limited to in-frame clones, with some not included. The sample records 150,000 to 200,000 clones, 87% being singletons. This sequence was found in an adult in good health. The chain employs TRBV30 and TRBJ1-1; 8 bases line up with TRBD1. The sample here was peripheral blood, taken on day 0 of AZD1222 vaccination. The CDR3: CAWRGDRGNEAFF. The CDR3, as DNA: TGTGCCTGGAGAGGAGACAGGGGCAATGAAGCTTTCTTT.